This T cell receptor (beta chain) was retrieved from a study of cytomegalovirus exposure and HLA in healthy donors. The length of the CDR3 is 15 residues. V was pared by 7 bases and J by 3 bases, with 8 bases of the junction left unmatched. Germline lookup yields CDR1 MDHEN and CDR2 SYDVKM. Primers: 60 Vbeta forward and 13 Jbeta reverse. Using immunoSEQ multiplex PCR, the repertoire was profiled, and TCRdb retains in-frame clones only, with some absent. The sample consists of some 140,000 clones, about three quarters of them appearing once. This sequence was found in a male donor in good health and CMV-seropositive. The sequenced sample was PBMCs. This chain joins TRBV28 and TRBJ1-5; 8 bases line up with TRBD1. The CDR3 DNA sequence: TGTGCCAGCATGGACAGGGAATTTTACAATCAGCCCCAGCATTTT. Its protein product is CASMDREFYNQPQHF.